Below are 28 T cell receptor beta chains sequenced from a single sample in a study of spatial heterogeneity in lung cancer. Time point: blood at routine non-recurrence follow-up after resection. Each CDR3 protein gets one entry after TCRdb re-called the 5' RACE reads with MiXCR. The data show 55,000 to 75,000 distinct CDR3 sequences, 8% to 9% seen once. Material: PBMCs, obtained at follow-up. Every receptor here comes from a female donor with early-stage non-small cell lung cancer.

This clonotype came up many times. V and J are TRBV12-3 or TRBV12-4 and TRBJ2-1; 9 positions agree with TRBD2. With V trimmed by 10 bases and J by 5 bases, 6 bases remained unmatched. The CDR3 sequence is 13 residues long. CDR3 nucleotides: TGTGCCATGCGGGCTAGCGGGAACAATGAGCAGTTCTTC. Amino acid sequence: CAMRASGNNEQFF.

CDR3 in amino acids: CASSPERETYNEQFF. In nucleotides, the CDR3 is TGTGCCAGCTCACCGGAGCGGGAGACCTACAATGAGCAGTTCTTC. V usage is TRBV18 and J usage is TRBJ2-1; 8 bases map to TRBD2. V lost 3 bases to trimming and J lost 2 bases; unmatched junction nucleotides: 3. This CDR3 has 15 amino acids. The germline V gene has CDR1 KGHSH and CDR2 LQKENI.

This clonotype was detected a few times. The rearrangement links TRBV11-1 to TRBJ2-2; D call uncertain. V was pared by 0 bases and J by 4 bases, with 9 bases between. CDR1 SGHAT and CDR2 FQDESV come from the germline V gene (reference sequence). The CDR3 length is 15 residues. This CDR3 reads CASSLAGIGTGELFF. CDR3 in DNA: TGTGCCAGCAGCTTAGCGGGAATTGGCACCGGGGAGCTGTTTTTT.

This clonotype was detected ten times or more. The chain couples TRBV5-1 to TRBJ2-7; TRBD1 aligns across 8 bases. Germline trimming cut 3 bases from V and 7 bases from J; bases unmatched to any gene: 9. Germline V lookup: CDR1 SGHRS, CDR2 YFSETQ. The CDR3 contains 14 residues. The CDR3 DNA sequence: TGCGCCAGCAGCTCCGTCAGGGGGCGAGAGGAGCAGTACTTC. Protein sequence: CASSSVRGREEQYF.

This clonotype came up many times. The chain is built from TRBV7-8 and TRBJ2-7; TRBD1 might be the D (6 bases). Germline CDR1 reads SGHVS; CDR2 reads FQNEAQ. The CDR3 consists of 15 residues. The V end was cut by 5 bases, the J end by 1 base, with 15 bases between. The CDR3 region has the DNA TGTGCCAGCAGCCTACAGGGTCTACCGTCCTACGAGCAGTACTTC. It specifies CASSLQGLPSYEQYF.

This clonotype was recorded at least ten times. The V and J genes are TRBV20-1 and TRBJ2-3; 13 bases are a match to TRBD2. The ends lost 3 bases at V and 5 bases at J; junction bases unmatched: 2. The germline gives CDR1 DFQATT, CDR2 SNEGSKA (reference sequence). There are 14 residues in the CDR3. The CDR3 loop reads CSASGLAGVDTQYF. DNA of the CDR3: TGCAGTGCTAGTGGACTAGCGGGAGTAGATACGCAGTATTTT.

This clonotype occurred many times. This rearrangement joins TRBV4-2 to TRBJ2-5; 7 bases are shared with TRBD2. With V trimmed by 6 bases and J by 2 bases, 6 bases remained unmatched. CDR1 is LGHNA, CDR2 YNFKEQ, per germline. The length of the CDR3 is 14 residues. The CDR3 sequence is CASSRGLQQETQYF. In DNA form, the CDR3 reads TGTGCCAGCAGTCGGGGACTACAGCAAGAGACCCAGTACTTC.

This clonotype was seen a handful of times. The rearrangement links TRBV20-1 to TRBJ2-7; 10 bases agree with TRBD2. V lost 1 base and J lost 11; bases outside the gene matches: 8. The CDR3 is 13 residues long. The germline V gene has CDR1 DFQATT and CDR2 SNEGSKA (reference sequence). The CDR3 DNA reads TGCAGTGCTAGAGCCAGACTAGCGGGTTTTGAGTACTTC. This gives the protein CSARARLAGFEYF.

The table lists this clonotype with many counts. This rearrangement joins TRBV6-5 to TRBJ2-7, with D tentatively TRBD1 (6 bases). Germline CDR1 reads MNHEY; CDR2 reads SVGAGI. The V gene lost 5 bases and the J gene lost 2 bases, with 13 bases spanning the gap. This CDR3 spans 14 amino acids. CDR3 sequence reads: CASSTTGRTYEQYF. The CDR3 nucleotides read TGTGCCAGCAGTACGACAGGAAGAACCTACGAGCAGTACTTC.

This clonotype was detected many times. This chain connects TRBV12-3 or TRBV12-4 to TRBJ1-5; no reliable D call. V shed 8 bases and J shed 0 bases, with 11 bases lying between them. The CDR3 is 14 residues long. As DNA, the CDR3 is TGTGCCAGCGGGCCCGCTTATAGCAATCAGCCCCAGCATTTT. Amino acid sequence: CASGPAYSNQPQHF.

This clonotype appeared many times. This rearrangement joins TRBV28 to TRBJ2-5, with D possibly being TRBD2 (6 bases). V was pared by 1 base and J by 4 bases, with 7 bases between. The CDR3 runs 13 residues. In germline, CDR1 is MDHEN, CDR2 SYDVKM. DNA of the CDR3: TGTGCCAGCAGTTTATTCGGGGGAGAGACCCAGTACTTC. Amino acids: CASSLFGGETQYF. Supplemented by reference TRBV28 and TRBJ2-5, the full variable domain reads DVKVTQSSRYLVKRTGEKVFLECVQDMDHENMFWYRQDPGLGLRLIYFSYDVKMKEKGDIPEGYSVSREKKERFSLILESASTNQTSMYLCASSLFGGETQYFGPGTRLLVL.

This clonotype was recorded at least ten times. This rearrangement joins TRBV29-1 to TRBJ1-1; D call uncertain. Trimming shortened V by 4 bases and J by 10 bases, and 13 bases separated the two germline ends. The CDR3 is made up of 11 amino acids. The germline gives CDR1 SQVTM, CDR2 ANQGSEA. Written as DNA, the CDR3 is TGCAGCGTTGTTTTTGGGCGCGGAGCTTTCTTT. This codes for CSVVFGRGAFF.

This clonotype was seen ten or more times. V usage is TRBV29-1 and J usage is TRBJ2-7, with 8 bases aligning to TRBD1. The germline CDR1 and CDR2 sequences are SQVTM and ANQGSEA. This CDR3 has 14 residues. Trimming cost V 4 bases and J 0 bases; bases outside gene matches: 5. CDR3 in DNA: TGCAGCGTTGGGGGACAGGCGGGCTCCTACGAGCAGTACTTC. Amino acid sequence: CSVGGQAGSYEQYF.

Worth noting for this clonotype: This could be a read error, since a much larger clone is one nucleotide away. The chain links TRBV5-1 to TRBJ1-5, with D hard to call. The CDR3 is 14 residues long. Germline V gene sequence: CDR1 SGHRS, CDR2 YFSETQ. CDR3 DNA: TGCACCAGCAGCTTGTTGGGCCCCAATCAGCCCCAGCATTTT. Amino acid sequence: CTSSLLGPNQPQHF.

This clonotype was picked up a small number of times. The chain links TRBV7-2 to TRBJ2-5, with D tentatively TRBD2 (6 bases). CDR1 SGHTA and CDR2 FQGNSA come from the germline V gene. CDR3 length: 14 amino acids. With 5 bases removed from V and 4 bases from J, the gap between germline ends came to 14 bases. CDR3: CASSLGTPGETQYF. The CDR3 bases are TGTGCCAGCAGCCTCGGGACTCCTGGAGAGACCCAGTACTTC.

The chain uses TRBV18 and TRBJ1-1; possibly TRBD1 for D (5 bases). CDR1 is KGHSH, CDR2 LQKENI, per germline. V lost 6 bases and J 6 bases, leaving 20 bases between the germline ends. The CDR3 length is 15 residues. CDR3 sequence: CASSQNAQAAAEAFF. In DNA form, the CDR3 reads TGTGCCAGCTCCCAAAACGCACAGGCTGCCGCTGAAGCTTTCTTT.

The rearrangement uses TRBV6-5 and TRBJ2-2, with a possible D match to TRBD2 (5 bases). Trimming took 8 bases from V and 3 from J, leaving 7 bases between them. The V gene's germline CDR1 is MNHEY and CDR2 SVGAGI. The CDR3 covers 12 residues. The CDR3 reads CASRGDTGELFF. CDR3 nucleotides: TGTGCCAGCCGGGGAGACACCGGGGAGCTGTTTTTT.

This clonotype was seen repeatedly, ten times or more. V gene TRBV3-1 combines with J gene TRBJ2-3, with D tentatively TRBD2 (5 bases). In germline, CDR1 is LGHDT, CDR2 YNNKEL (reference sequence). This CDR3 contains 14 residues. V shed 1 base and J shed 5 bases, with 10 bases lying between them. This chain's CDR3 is CASSQAAAGDTQYF. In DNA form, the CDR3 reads TGTGCCAGCAGCCAAGCCGCGGCGGGAGATACGCAGTATTTT.

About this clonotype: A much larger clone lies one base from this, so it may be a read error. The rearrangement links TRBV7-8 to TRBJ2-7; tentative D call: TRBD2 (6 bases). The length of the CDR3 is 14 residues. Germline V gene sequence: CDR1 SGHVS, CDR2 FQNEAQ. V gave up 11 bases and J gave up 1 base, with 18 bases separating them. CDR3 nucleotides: TGTGCCGGGGGGAAGGCTGGTTCGTCCTACGAGCAGTACTTC. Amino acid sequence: CAGGKAGSSYEQYF.

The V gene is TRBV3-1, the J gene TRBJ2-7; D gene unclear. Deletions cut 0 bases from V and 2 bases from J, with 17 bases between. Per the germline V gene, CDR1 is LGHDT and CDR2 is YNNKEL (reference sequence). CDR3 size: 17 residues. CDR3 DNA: TGTGCCAGCAGCCAAGATGGCCGAAGGAGCCCCCCCTACGAGCAGTACTTC. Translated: CASSQDGRRSPPYEQYF.

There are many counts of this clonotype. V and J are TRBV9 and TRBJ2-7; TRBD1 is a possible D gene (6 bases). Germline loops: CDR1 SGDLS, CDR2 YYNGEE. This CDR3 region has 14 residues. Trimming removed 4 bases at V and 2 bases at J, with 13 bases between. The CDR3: CASSLTGYPYEQYF. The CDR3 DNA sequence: TGTGCCAGCAGCTTAACAGGGTACCCCTACGAGCAGTACTTC.

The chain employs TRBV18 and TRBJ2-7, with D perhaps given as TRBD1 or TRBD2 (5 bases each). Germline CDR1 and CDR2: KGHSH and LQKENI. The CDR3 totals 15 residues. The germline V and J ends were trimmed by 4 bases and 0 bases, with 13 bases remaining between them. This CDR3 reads CASSRDVLSSYEQYF. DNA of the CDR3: TGTGCCAGCTCACGGGACGTCCTCAGCTCCTACGAGCAGTACTTC. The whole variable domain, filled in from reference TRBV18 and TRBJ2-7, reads NAGVMQNPRHLVRRRGQEARLRCSPMKGHSHVYWYRQLPEEGLKFMVYLQKENIIDESGMPKERFSAEFPKEGPSILRIQQVVRGDSAAYFCASSRDVLSSYEQYFGPGTRLTVT.

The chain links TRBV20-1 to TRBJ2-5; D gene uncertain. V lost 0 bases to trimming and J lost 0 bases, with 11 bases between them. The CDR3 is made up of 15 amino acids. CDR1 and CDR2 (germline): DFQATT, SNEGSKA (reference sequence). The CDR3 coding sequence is TGCAGTGCTAGAGACTATGGAACGTACCAAGAGACCCAGTACTTC. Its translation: CSARDYGTYQETQYF.

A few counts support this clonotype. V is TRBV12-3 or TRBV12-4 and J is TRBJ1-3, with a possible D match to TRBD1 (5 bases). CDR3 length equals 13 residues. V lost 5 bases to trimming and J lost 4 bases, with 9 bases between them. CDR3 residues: CASSPYRGNTIYF. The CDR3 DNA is TGTGCCAGCAGTCCGTACAGGGGAAACACCATATATTTT.

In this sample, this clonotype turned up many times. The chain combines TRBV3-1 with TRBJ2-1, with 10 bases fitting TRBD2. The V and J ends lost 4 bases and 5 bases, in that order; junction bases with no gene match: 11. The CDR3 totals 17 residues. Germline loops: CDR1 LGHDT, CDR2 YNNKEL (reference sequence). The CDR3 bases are TGTGCCAGCAGCCGATTACTAGCGGGAAGTTGGCACAATGAGCAGTTCTTC. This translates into CASSRLLAGSWHNEQFF.

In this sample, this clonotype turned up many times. The CDR3 here is CASSLGTINEQYF. CDR3 nucleotide sequence: TGTGCCAGCAGCTTAGGGACAATCAACGAGCAGTACTTC. The chain employs TRBV11-1 and TRBJ2-7, with D perhaps matching TRBD1 (5 bases). The germline V gene encodes CDR1 SGHAT and CDR2 FQDESV (reference sequence). The CDR3 extends over 13 amino acids. V lost 1 base, J lost 5 bases, and 9 bases lay in between.

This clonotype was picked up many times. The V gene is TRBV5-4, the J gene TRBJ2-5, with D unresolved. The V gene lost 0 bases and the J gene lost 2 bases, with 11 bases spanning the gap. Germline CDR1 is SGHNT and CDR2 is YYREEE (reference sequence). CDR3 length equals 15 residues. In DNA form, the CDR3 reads TGTGCCAGCAGCTTGGTTGCTTTGGAGCAAGAGACCCAGTACTTC. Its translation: CASSLVALEQETQYF.

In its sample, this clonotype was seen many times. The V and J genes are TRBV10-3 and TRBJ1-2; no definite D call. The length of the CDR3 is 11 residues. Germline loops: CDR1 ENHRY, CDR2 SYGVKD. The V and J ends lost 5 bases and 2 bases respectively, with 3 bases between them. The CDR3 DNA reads TGTGCCATCAGTCGGAACTATGGCTACACCTTC. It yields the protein CAISRNYGYTF.